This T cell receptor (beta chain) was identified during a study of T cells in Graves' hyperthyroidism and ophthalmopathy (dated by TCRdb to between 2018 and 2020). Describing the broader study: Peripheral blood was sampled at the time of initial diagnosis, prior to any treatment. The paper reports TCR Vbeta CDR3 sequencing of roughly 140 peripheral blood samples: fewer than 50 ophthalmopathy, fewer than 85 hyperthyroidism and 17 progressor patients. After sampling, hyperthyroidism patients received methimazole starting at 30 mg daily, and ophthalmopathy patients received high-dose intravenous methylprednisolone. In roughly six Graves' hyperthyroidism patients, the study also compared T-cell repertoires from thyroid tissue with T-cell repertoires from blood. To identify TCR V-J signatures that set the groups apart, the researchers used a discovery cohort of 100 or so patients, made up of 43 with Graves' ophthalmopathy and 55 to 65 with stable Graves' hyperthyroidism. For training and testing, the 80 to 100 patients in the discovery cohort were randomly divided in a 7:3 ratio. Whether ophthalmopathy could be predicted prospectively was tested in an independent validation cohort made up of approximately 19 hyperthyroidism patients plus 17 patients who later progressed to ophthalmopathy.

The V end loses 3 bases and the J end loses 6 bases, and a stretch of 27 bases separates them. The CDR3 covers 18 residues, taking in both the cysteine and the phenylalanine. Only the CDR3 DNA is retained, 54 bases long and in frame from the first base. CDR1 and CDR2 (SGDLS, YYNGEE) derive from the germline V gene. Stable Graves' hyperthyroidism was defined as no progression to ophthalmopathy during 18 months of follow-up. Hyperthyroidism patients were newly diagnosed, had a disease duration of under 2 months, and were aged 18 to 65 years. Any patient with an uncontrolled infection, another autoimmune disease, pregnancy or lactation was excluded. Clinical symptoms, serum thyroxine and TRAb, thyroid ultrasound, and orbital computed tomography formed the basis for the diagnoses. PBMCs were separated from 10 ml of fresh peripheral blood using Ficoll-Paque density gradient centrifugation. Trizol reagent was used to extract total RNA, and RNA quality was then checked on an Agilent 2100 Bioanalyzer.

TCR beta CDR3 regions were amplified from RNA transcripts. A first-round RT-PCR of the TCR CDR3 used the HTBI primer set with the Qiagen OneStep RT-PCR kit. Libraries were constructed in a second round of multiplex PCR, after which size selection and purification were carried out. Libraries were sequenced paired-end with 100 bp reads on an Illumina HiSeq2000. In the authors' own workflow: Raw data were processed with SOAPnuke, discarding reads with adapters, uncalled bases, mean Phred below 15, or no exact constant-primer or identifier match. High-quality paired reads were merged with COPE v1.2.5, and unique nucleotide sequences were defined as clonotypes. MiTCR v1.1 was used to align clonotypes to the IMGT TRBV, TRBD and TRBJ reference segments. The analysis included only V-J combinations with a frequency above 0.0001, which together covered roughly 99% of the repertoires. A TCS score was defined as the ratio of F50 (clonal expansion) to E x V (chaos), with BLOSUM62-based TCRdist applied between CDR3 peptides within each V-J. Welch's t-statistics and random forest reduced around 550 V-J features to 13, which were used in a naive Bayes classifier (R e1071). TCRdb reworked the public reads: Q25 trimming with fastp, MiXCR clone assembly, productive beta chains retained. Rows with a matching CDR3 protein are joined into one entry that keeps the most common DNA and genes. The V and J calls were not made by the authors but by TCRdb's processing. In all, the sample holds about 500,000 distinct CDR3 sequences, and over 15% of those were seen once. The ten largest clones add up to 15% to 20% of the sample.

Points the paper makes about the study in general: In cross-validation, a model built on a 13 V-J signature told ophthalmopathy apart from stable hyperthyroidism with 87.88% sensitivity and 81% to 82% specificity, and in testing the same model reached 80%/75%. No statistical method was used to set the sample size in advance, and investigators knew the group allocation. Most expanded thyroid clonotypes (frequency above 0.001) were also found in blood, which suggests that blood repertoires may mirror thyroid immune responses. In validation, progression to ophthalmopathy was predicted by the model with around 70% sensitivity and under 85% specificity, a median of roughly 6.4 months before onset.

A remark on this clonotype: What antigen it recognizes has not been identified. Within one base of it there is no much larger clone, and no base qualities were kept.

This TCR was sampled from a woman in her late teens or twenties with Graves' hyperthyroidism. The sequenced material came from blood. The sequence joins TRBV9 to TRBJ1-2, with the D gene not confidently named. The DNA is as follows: TGTGCCAGCAGCGCCTCTCAGGATCGGAGCCTTATCGGGAATGGCTACACCTTC. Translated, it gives CASSASQDRSLIGNGYTF.